One sample yielded the 14 T cell receptor beta chains listed below, sequenced in a study of CD8 T cell repertoires and HIV-1 epitope variants (dated by TCRdb to between 2020 and 2021). Library prep was done by the immunoSEQ multiplex PCR assay. TCRdb limited this immuneACCESS table to in-frame rearrangements with V and J called. A share of clones is missing; checked studies link under half to unresolved V genes, and the rest is unexplained. The sample yields about 1,100 clones; 72% were counted once. The ten largest clones add up to over 35% of the sample. Which antigens these TCRs recognize remains unknown. The sequenced sample consisted of cultured CD8+ T cells derived from PBMCs. The receptors derive from a male donor with HIV.

The chain uses TRBV7-8 and TRBJ2-2; 9 bases are shared with TRBD1. This CDR3 has 15 amino acids. J was trimmed by 4 bases and V by 3 bases; bases with no gene match: 3. The V gene's germline CDR1 is SGHVS and CDR2 FQNEAQ. The chain's CDR3 is CASSLGTGLTGELFF. In DNA form, the CDR3 reads TGTGCCAGCAGCTTGGGGACAGGGCTCACCGGGGAGCTGTTTTTT.

The count of this clone is one. The chain joins TRBV7-9 to TRBJ2-5; D is perhaps TRBD1 or TRBD2 (5 bases each). Germline CDR1 is SEHNR and CDR2 is FQNEAQ (reference sequence). V was cut by 6 bases and J by 2 bases, with 19 bases left in between. The CDR3 consists of 16 residues. CDR3 sequence: CASSPVPGRRQETQYF. The CDR3 nucleotides read TGTGCCAGCAGTCCTGTCCCGGGACGTAGACAAGAGACCCAGTACTTC.

The genes are TRBV27 and TRBJ2-7, with D tentatively TRBD1 (6 bases). This CDR3 contains 12 residues. V was trimmed by 6 bases and J by 2 bases, leaving 8 bases between them. Germline V gives CDR1 MNHEY, CDR2 SMNVEV (reference sequence). The CDR3 DNA reads as TGTGCCAGCAGCCAGGGGCCCTACGAGCAGTACTTC. Translating it yields CASSQGPYEQYF.

This sequence joins TRBV5-6 and TRBJ2-7, with D maybe TRBD1 (5 bases). V lost 3 bases, J lost 3 bases, and 10 bases lay in between. The CDR3 runs to 13 residues. Germline assignment: CDR1 SGHDT and CDR2 YYEEEE. The CDR3 is CASSSDKDYEQYF. CDR3 DNA: TGTGCCAGCAGCTCGGACAAGGACTACGAGCAGTACTTC.

The chain joins TRBV5-1 to TRBJ2-3; D is ambiguous. Germline assignment: CDR1 SGHRS and CDR2 YFSETQ. The CDR3 has 12 residues. Trimming removed 3 bases at V and 6 bases at J, with 8 bases between. DNA for the CDR3: TGCGCCAGCAGCTCTGACGGGGATACGCAGTATTTT. Residues: CASSSDGDTQYF. Combining the CDR3 with reference TRBV5-1 and TRBJ2-3 gives the whole variable domain KAGVTQTPRYLIKTRGQQVTLSCSPISGHRSVSWYQQTPGQGLQFLFEYFSETQRNKGNFPGRFSGRQFSNSRSEMNVSTLELGDSALYLCASSSDGDTQYFGPGTRLTVL.

This chain connects TRBV28 to TRBJ2-7; D is possibly TRBD1 (6 bases). The germline V and J ends were trimmed by 4 bases and 4 bases, with 11 bases remaining between them. The CDR3 is 13 residues long. Germline V gene data show CDR1 as MDHEN and CDR2 as SYDVKM. Written as DNA, the CDR3 is TGTGCCAGCAGTTGGGGGCAATCATACGAGCAGTACTTC. Translating gives CASSWGQSYEQYF.

The V call is TRBV4-1, the J call TRBJ1-1, with D perhaps matching TRBD1 (5 bases). Germline V gives CDR1 MGHRA, CDR2 YSYEKL. Deletions cut 3 bases from V and 1 base from J, with 12 bases between. CDR3 length: 15 amino acids. The CDR3 DNA reads TGCGCCAGCAGCCAGGACTCAACAGGGAACACTGAAGCTTTCTTT. As protein: CASSQDSTGNTEAFF.

This clone was picked up one time. The chain employs TRBV28 and TRBJ2-7; 8 bases agree with TRBD1. Germline V gene data show CDR1 as MDHEN and CDR2 as SYDVKM. V dropped 7 bases and J dropped 5; count of bases not matched to a gene: 7. The CDR3 covers 13 residues. The DNA for the CDR3 is TGTGCCAGCAAGGACAGGGTAATCAACGAGCAGTACTTC. Its translation is CASKDRVINEQYF.

The rearrangement uses TRBV7-9 and TRBJ2-7; weak D call: TRBD1 (7 bases). The germline V gene encodes CDR1 SEHNR and CDR2 FQNEAQ (reference sequence). The CDR3 consists of 14 residues. Trimming shortened V by 4 bases and J by 3 bases, and 13 bases separated the two germline ends. The CDR3 here is CASSSGRDSYEQYF. CDR3 DNA sequence: TGTGCCAGCAGCTCCGGGCGGGACAGCTACGAGCAGTACTTC.

The chain recombines TRBV9 with TRBJ2-1; D unclear. Trimming removed 4 bases from V and 6 bases from J, with 8 bases in between. The length of the CDR3 is 12 residues. The germline V gene encodes CDR1 SGDLS and CDR2 YYNGEE. The CDR3 DNA follows: TGTGCCAGCAGCCCCCTCGCCAATGAGCAGTTCTTC. Its translation is CASSPLANEQFF.

The rearrangement links TRBV6-6 to TRBJ2-7, with D perhaps being TRBD1 or TRBD2 (5 bases each). The V end was cut by 6 bases, the J end by 3 bases, with 12 bases between. This CDR3 contains 13 residues. CDR1 and CDR2 from the germline V gene are MNHNY and SVGAGI (reference sequence). The CDR3: CASRPIGGYEQYF. The DNA for the CDR3 is TGTGCCAGCAGACCTATTGGGGGCTACGAGCAGTACTTC.

The chain is built from TRBV11-2 and TRBJ1-4; D perhaps matches TRBD1 (6 bases). The germline V and J ends were trimmed by 5 bases and 0 bases, with 16 bases remaining between them. This CDR3 contains 17 residues. CDR1 is SGHAT and CDR2 is FQNNGV in the germline V gene. For the CDR3, the DNA is TGTGCCAGCAGCAGCAACGCGGGGGGCGCAACTAATGAAAAACTGTTTTTT. This sequence encodes CASSSNAGGATNEKLFF.

The rearrangement links TRBV30 to TRBJ2-5, with TRBD2 identical over 10 bases. The V gene end was trimmed by 3 bases and the J gene end by 5 bases; junction bases not matched to a gene: 6. The germline gives CDR1 GTSNPN, CDR2 SVGIG (reference sequence). This CDR3 region has 14 residues. The CDR3 region is CAWRLAGPGETQYF. As DNA, the CDR3 is TGTGCCTGGAGACTAGCGGGGCCGGGGGAGACCCAGTACTTC.

This clone was detected only a few times. J is TRBJ2-7 and V is TRBV19, with D possibly TRBD1 on 6 matching bases. Germline assignment: CDR1 LNHDA and CDR2 SQIVND (reference sequence). This CDR3 is 14 amino acids long. Trimming shortened V by 3 bases and J by 4 bases, and 13 bases separated the two germline ends. CDR3 DNA: TGTGCCAGTAGTATGCAGAACAGGGAATACGAGCAGTACTTC. Translation: CASSMQNREYEQYF.